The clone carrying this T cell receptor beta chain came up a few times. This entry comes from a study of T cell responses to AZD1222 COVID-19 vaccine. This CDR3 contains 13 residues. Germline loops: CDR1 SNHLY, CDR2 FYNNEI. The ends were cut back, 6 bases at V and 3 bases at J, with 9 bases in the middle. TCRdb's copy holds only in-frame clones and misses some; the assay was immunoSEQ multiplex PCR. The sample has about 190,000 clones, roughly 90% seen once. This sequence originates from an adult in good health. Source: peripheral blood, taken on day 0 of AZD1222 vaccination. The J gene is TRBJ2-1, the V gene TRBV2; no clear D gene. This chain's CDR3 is CASRGSGYNEQFF. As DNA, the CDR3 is TGTGCCAGCAGGGGGTCTGGCTACAATGAGCAGTTCTTC.